This T cell receptor (beta chain) was sequenced for a study of blood T cell repertoires in COVID-19. Study details: The cDNA or gDNA used as material had been derived from T cells, B-cell-depleted T cells, or PBMCs.

In the original analysis: Cell counts per sample came from amplifying reference gene primers. This table comes from immunoSEQ multiplex PCR, and its TCRdb copy is limited to in-frame clones, with some not included. The V and J calls and clone size come from that table; D and trimming were worked out from the DNA. Here the sample spans around 30,000 clones, around 91% being singletons. CDR1 and CDR2 from the germline V gene are MDHEN and SYDVKM. The CDR3 consists of 15 residues. After removal of 2 bases from V and 3 bases from J, the junction contained 3 bases not matched to a gene. The sequenced sample was peripheral blood. V and J are TRBV28 and TRBJ2-1; TRBD2 aligns across 8 bases. This TCR derives from a man aged 55 to 70 with acute or convalescent COVID-19. This CDR3 is CASSLGTRFYNEQFF. CDR3 DNA: TGTGCCAGCAGTTTAGGGACTAGATTCTACAATGAGCAGTTCTTC.